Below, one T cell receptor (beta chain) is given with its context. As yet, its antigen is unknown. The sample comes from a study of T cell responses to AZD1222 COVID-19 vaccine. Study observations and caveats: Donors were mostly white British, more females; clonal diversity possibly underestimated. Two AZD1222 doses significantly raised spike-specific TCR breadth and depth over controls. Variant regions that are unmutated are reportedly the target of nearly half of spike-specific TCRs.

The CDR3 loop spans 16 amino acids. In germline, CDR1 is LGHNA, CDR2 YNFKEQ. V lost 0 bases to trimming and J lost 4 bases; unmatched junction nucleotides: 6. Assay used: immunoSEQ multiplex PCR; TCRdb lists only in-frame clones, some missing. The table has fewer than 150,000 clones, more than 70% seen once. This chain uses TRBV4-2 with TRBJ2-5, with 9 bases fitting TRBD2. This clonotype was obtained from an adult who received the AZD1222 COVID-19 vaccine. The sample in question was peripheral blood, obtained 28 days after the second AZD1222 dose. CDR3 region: CASSQDGSGSGETQYF. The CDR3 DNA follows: TGTGCCAGCAGCCAAGACGGTAGCGGGAGTGGAGAGACCCAGTACTTC.